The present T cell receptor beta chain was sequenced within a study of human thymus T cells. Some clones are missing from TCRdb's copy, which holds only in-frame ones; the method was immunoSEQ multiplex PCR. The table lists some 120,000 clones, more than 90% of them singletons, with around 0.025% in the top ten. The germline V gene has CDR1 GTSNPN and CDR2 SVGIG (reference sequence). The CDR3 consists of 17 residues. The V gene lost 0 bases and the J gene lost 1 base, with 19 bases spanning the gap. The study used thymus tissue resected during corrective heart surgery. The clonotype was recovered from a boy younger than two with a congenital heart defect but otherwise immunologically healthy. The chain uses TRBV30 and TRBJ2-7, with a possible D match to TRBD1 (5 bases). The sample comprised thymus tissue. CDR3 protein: CAWSVGPLDTLSYEQYF. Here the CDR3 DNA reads TGTGCCTGGAGTGTAGGGCCCTTGGACACCCTGTCCTACGAGCAGTACTTC.